A single sample is the source of the 23 T cell receptor beta chains below, sequenced in a study of regulatory T cells in long-lasting Graves disease. Building of the TCR beta libraries involved iRepertoire HTBI primers and Arm-PCR of CDR3 regions. MiXCR, run by TCRdb on the multiplex PCR reads, gives a single entry per CDR3 protein. The sample contains some 220,000 distinct CDR3 sequences, less than 20% of which appear only once. Specified time point: newly diagnosed GD, antithyroid drugs for less than 3 months. PBMC-extracted RNA yielded the TCR library. These data were also filed under a second study, of T cells in Graves' hyperthyroidism and ophthalmopathy.

The material was peripheral blood mononuclear cells (PBMCs), obtained at new diagnosis, from a patient treated with antithyroid drugs. The receptors derive from a woman aged 25 to 39 with Graves disease.

A note on this clonotype: A clone one base away is much larger, so this may be a read error. The rearrangement links TRBV6-1 to TRBJ2-7; possibly TRBD1 for D (7 bases). V was pared by 7 bases and J by 2 bases, with 18 bases between. Germline V gene lookup returns CDR1 MNHNS and CDR2 SASEGT. The CDR3 extends over 15 amino acids. The CDR3 protein is CASTQGGASTYEQYF. Written as DNA, the CDR3 is TGTGCCAGCACCCAGGGGGGTGCCTCTACCTACGAGCAGTACTTC.

As regards this clonotype: Given a much more abundant clone one base away, this may be a read error. No conserved phenylalanine or tryptophan is present at the end of the CDR3, so a read error is the likely explanation. The DNA is omitted, as the CDR3 cannot be located on it reliably, and the CDR3 follows TCRdb's listing. The chain employs TRBV11-3 and TRBJ2-5; the DNA was not compared with TRBD1, the D call given in the table. Germline CDR1 is SGHNT and CDR2 is YENEEA. The CDR3 has 12 residues if both end residues are counted. This CDR3 reads CASSPNTRALFL.

This clonotype has ten or more counts. This chain connects TRBV9 to TRBJ1-4; possible D gene TRBD1, 5 bases. This CDR3 has 15 amino acids. Germline-derived CDR1 and CDR2 are SGDLS and YYNGEE. V lost 4 bases and J lost 3, with 13 bases in between. CDR3 loop: CASSPRRGANEKLFF. The CDR3 nucleotides are TGTGCCAGCAGCCCCCGGAGGGGTGCTAATGAAAAACTGTTTTTT.

This clonotype was detected many times. The chain joins TRBV6-5 to TRBJ1-2; a possible D gene is TRBD1 (5 bases). Germline CDR1 is MNHEY and CDR2 is SVGAGI. The CDR3 totals 15 residues. V shed 0 bases and J shed 6 bases, with 14 bases lying between them. The DNA of the CDR3 is TGTGCCAGCAGTTACTCCGAGACAGACCCTGATGGCTACACCTTC. Its protein product is CASSYSETDPDGYTF.

This clonotype has a count of ten or more. This chain uses TRBV12-3 or TRBV12-4 with TRBJ1-1, with 7 bases identical to TRBD1. Trimming cost V 6 bases and J 11 bases; bases outside gene matches: 12. The CDR3 totals 13 residues. The CDR3: CASRLQGSADAFF. The CDR3 DNA follows: TGTGCCAGCAGACTACAGGGGAGCGCCGACGCTTTCTTT.

This clonotype was detected ten times or more. V usage is TRBV28 and J usage is TRBJ1-5; D is ambiguous. CDR1 and CDR2 (germline): MDHEN, SYDVKM. The CDR3 extends over 16 amino acids. Trimming removed 5 bases at V and 2 bases at J, with 16 bases between. The CDR3 DNA is TGTGCCAGCAGTCCCAACCTAATCACACGCAATCAGCCCCAGCATTTT. Translating gives CASSPNLITRNQPQHF.

The sample holds many counts of this clonotype. The V and J genes are TRBV6-1 and TRBJ1-1; 8 bases align to TRBD1. Losses at the gene ends were 6 bases for V and 4 bases for J; bases not matched to a gene: 7. CDR1 is MNHNS and CDR2 is SASEGT in the germline V gene. The CDR3 has 14 residues. In DNA, the CDR3 is TGTGCCAGCAGGGTGACAGGGGAAGTCACTGAAGCTTTCTTT. It encodes CASRVTGEVTEAFF.

This clonotype was detected ten times or more. The rearrangement links TRBV30 to TRBJ1-1, with D perhaps matching TRBD1 (5 bases). The CDR3 runs to 11 residues. Trimming cost V 7 bases and J 8 bases, with 14 bases left between them. The germline V gene encodes CDR1 GTSNPN and CDR2 SVGIG (reference sequence). DNA for the CDR3: TGTGCCTTATCGTGGGGCGCCGAAGCTTTCTTT. It codes for CALSWGAEAFF.

There are many counts of this clonotype. This rearrangement joins TRBV19 to TRBJ1-2; D is ambiguous. Trimming removed 9 bases from V and 2 bases from J, with 16 bases in between. The CDR3 length is 14 residues. Germline CDR1 and CDR2: LNHDA and SQIVND (reference sequence). CDR3: CASRRGRANYGYTF. CDR3 DNA sequence: TGTGCCAGCCGGAGAGGGAGGGCCAACTATGGCTACACCTTC.

This clonotype was counted ten times or more. The rearrangement uses TRBV9 and TRBJ2-2; TRBD1 matches 9 bases. The CDR3 length is 19 residues. With 3 bases clipped from V and 1 base from J, the junction kept 13 bases outside the gene matches. From germline, CDR1 is SGDLS and CDR2 YYNGEE. CDR3 amino acids: CASSGDQDRGRLNTGELFF. CDR3 coding DNA: TGTGCCAGCAGCGGGGACCAAGACAGGGGGAGGTTGAACACCGGGGAGCTGTTTTTT.

V and J are TRBV6-1 and TRBJ1-2; 9 bases align to TRBD1. This CDR3 contains 14 residues. V lost 7 bases and J lost 4; bases outside the gene matches: 7. Germline-derived CDR1 and CDR2 are MNHNS and SASEGT. The CDR3 is CASILQGASYGYTF. Written as DNA, the CDR3 is TGTGCCAGCATTCTACAGGGGGCAAGCTATGGCTACACCTTC.

The chain links TRBV2 to TRBJ2-5, with D possibly matching TRBD1 (5 bases). The V end was cut by 2 bases, the J end by 4 bases, with 14 bases between. The CDR3 is made up of 15 amino acids. Germline CDR1 and CDR2: SNHLY and FYNNEI. CDR3 nucleotides: TGTGCCAGCAGTGAATACGTGACAGTCAGAGAGACCCAGTACTTC. Residues: CASSEYVTVRETQYF.

There are many counts of this clonotype. CDR3 amino acids: CASSGYGYTF. The CDR3 DNA reads TGTGCCAGCAGTGGCTATGGCTACACCTTC. V and J are TRBV28 and TRBJ1-2; D not certain. In germline, CDR1 is MDHEN, CDR2 SYDVKM. This CDR3 is 10 amino acids long. The ends were cut back, 5 bases at V and 4 bases at J, with 2 bases in the middle.

This clonotype was detected only a few times. This sequence may be a read error, since a much larger clone differs from it by one base. The V call is TRBV14, the J call TRBJ1-1, with TRBD1 as a possible D gene (5 bases). Per germline, CDR1 SGHDN and CDR2 FVKESK. The CDR3 totals 14 residues. Here the CDR3 DNA reads TGTGCCAGCAGCCAGGCAGGGATGAACACTGAAGCTCTCTTT. As protein: CASSQAGMNTEALF.

This clonotype appeared many times. The chain recombines TRBV18 with TRBJ2-1; 10 bases map to TRBD2. The CDR3 totals 15 residues. J was trimmed by 3 bases and V by 2 bases; bases with no gene match: 1. Per the germline V gene, CDR1 is KGHSH and CDR2 is LQKENI. The CDR3 DNA is TGTGCCAGCTCACCAGGACTAGCGGACTACAATGAGCAGTTCTTC. Translating it yields CASSPGLADYNEQFF.

The CDR3 coding sequence is TGTGCCAGCAGCCCCGGGACAGGGGCCTTAGGGGGCAATGAAAAACTGTTTTTT. Protein: CASSPGTGALGGNEKLFF. The chain uses TRBV7-9 and TRBJ1-4; 10 nucleotides agree with TRBD1. CDR3 length: 18 residues. Unmatched junction bases numbered 14, after V lost 5 bases and J lost 5 bases. Germline CDR1 is SEHNR and CDR2 is FQNEAQ (reference sequence).

The table lists this clonotype with many counts. The rearrangement uses TRBV9 and TRBJ2-6; 7 bases match TRBD1. V trimming: 3 bases; J trimming: 0 bases; junction bases outside the gene matches: 6. The CDR3 totals 17 residues. Per germline, CDR1 SGDLS and CDR2 YYNGEE. CDR3 sequence (DNA): TGTGCCAGCAGCGCCGAGACAGGGTACTCTGGGGCCAACGTCCTGACTTTC. This encodes CASSAETGYSGANVLTF.

This clonotype appeared a few times. This chain joins TRBV27 and TRBJ1-5; the D gene is possibly TRBD1 (5 bases). This CDR3 has 14 residues. V lost 6 bases and J lost 1, with 10 bases in between. Looked up from germline, CDR1 is MNHEY and CDR2 is SMNVEV (reference sequence). CDR3 sequence reads: CASRWQGSNQPQHF. CDR3 sequence (DNA): TGTGCCAGCAGGTGGCAGGGAAGCAATCAGCCCCAGCATTTT.

This clonotype occurred many times. This chain joins TRBV15 and TRBJ1-1, with TRBD1 as a possible D gene (5 bases). Germline values: CDR1 LNHNV, CDR2 YYDKDF (reference sequence). V was cut by 7 bases and J by 1 base, with 16 bases left in between. The length of the CDR3 is 15 residues. CDR3 loop: CATMVEGMGNTEAFF. In DNA, the CDR3 is TGTGCCACCATGGTGGAGGGGATGGGGAACACTGAAGCTTTCTTT.

This clonotype was seen ten or more times. V usage is TRBV28 and J usage is TRBJ2-7; D gene unclear. V lost 2 bases, J lost 3 bases, and 5 bases lay in between. CDR1 MDHEN and CDR2 SYDVKM come from the germline V gene. CDR3 length: 12 residues. CDR3 coding DNA: TGTGCCAGCAGTTTAATGGGCTACGAGCAGTACTTC. Amino acids: CASSLMGYEQYF.

This clonotype was seen ten or more times. V is TRBV25-1 and J is TRBJ1-2; 9 bases match TRBD1. This CDR3 has 12 amino acids. Germline CDR1 and CDR2: MGHDK and SYGVNS. V gave up 7 bases and J gave up 7 bases; unmatched junction bases: 4. The DNA for the CDR3 is TGTGCCAGCACCGCGACAGGGGGTGGCTACACCTTC. Translating gives CASTATGGGYTF.

Ten or more counts support this clonotype. V and J are TRBV28 and TRBJ2-7; 9 bases match TRBD2. In germline, CDR1 is MDHEN, CDR2 SYDVKM. This CDR3 is built from 19 residues. Germline trimming cut 4 bases from V and 0 bases from J; bases unmatched to any gene: 16. This CDR3 reads CASSSFLAGDTGISYEQYF. The CDR3 DNA is TGTGCCAGCAGTTCCTTTTTAGCGGGGGATACGGGGATCTCCTACGAGCAGTACTTC.

In its sample, this clonotype was seen many times. The chain couples TRBV6-5 to TRBJ1-6; D not resolved. From germline, CDR1 is MNHEY and CDR2 SVGAGI. The CDR3 is 18 amino acids. Trimming pared 2 bases from V and 0 bases from J, leaving 14 bases between. CDR3 protein: CASSYSVEGSSYNSPLHF. The CDR3 DNA reads TGTGCCAGCAGTTACAGTGTTGAGGGCAGCTCCTATAATTCACCCCTCCACTTT.